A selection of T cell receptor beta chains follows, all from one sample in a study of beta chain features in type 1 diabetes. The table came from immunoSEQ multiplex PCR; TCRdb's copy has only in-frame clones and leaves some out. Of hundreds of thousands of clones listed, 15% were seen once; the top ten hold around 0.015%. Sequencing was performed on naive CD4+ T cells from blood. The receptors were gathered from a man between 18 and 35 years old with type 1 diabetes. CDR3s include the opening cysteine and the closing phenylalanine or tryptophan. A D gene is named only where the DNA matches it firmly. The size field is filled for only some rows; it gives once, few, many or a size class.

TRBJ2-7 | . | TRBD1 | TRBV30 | CAWSVHRTGATYEQYF | TGTGCCTGGAGTGTACATAGGACAGGCGCAACCTACGAGCAGTACTTC
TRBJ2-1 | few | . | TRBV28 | CASSSPWGETSYNEQFF | TGTGCCAGCAGTTCACCGTGGGGGGAGACCTCCTACAATGAGCAGTTCTTC
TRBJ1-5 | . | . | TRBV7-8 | CASSSVGQNQPQHF | TGTGCCAGCAGCTCAGTGGGACAAAATCAGCCCCAGCATTTT
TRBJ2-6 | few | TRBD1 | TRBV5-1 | CASSLEGAGFAGANVLTF | TGCGCCAGCAGCTTGGAGGGGGCAGGGTTTGCTGGGGCCAACGTCCTGACTTTC
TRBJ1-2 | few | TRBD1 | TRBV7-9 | CASSRGQGEVYGYTF | TGTGCCAGCAGCCGGGGACAGGGAGAGGTTTATGGCTACACCTTC
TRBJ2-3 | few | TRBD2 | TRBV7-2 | CASSSVGGIPDTQYF | TGTGCCAGCAGCTCGGTGGGGGGGATTCCAGATACGCAGTATTTT
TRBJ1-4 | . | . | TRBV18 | CASSPDSNQLFF | TGTGCCAGCTCACCCGACAGCAATCAACTGTTTTTT
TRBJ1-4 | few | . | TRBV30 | CAWSRGGATDEKLFF | TGTGCCTGGAGCAGAGGGGGGGCCACGGATGAAAAACTGTTTTTT
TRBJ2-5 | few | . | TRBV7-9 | CASSFFERETQYF | TGTGCCAGCAGCTTTTTCGAGCGGGAGACCCAGTACTTC
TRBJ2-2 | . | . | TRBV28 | CASSLGGSNTGELFF | TGTGCCAGCAGTTTAGGAGGTTCGAACACCGGGGAGCTGTTTTTT
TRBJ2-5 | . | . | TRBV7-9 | CASSFQVYQETQYF | TGTGCCAGCAGCTTCCAGGTGTACCAAGAGACCCAGTACTTC
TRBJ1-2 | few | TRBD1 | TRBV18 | CASSLRQGFNYGYTF | TGTGCCAGCTCACTGCGACAGGGATTTAACTATGGCTACACCTTC
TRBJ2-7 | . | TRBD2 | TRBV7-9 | CASSLASGAGLLGQYF | TGTGCCAGCAGCTTAGCATCTGGAGCGGGGCTACTCGGGCAGTACTTC
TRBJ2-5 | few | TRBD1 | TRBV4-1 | CASSHNSGTGFQETQYF | TGCGCCAGCAGCCACAACTCCGGGACAGGGTTCCAAGAGACCCAGTACTTC
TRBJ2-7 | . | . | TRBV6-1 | CASSGSALKQYF | TGTGCCAGCAGTGGGTCCGCACTCAAGCAGTACTTC
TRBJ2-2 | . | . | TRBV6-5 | CASINRGGTGELFF | TGTGCCAGCATTAACAGGGGAGGCACCGGGGAGCTGTTTTTT
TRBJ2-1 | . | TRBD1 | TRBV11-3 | CASSLVGGDEQFF | TGTGCCAGCAGCCTGGTAGGGGGCGATGAGCAGTTCTTC
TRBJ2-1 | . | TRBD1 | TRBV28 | CASRDSYNEQFF | TGTGCCAGCCGGGACAGCTACAATGAGCAGTTCTTC
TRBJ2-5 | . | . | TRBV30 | CAGAGQETQYF | TGTGCCGGGGCGGGACAAGAGACCCAGTACTTC
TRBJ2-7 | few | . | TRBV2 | CASTARDEQYF | TGTGCCAGCACCGCCAGGGACGAGCAGTACTTC
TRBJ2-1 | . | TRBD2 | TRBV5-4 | CASSRGGLYNEQFF | TGTGCCAGCAGCCGCGGGGGGCTGTACAATGAGCAGTTCTTC
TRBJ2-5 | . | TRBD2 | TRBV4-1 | CASSSGRELTETQYF | TGCGCCAGCAGCAGCGGGAGGGAGTTGACTGAGACCCAGTACTTC
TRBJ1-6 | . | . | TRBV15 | CATSSTVGPLHF | TGTGCCACCAGCAGTACGGTGGGCCCCCTCCACTTT
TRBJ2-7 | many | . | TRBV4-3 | CASSQDRVGGQYF | TGCGCCAGCAGCCAAGATAGGGTTGGAGGCCAGTACTTC
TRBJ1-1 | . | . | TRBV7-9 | CASIQTTGNTEAFF | TGTGCCAGCATCCAAACAACAGGGAACACTGAAGCTTTCTTT
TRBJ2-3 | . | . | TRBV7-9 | CASSPGSQNTQYF | TGTGCCAGCAGCCCCGGGAGCCAAAATACGCAGTATTTT
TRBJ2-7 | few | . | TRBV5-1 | CASSLQTPGEQYF | TGCGCCAGCAGCTTACAGACTCCGGGGGAGCAGTACTTC
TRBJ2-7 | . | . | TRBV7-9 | CASSLVSRGGYEQYF | TGTGCCAGCAGCTTAGTATCGAGGGGAGGCTACGAGCAGTACTTC
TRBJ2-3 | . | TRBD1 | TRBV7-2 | CASSSRDRSTDTQYF | TGTGCCAGCAGCTCCCGGGACAGGTCGACAGATACGCAGTATTTT
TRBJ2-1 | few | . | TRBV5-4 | CASSLAWGGSSYNEQFF | TGTGCCAGCAGCTTGGCGTGGGGGGGCAGCTCCTACAATGAGCAGTTCTTC
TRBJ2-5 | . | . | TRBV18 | CASSPTGPIQETQYF | TGTGCCAGCTCTCCCACAGGGCCCATCCAAGAGACCCAGTACTTC
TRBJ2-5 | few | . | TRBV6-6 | CASSPKETQYF | TGTGCCAGCAGCCCCAAAGAGACCCAGTACTTC
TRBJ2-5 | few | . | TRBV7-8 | CASSLRRVIGFRETQYF | TGTGCCAGCAGCTTAAGACGGGTTATAGGTTTTAGAGAGACCCAGTACTTC
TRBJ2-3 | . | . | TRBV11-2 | CASSFQAVSTDTQYF | TGTGCCAGCAGCTTTCAAGCGGTTAGCACAGATACGCAGTATTTT